This T cell receptor (beta chain) was found in a study of OX40 agonist ivuxolimab in advanced cancers. Study context: Patients were roughly 81% male with ages roughly 23 to 79, mean 60.

Autoimmune disease history or systemic immunosuppression disqualified patients. Study-wide results and caveats: It was not determined which antigens were specifically recognized by the peripheral T cells that had undergone clonal expansion. People who partly responded at 0.1-3.0 mg/kg had some of the least clonal expansion seen.

Only in-frame clones appear in the TCRdb table, and some are missing; sequencing was by immunoSEQ multiplex PCR. The sample carries roughly 48,000 clones, around 79% recorded once. Of note for this clone: The antigen remains undetermined.

V dropped 6 bases and J dropped 4 bases, with 10 bases sitting between them. The CDR3 spans 13 residues. Germline CDR1 is MNHEY and CDR2 is SVGAGI. V and J are TRBV6-5 and TRBJ2-1; D is ambiguous. This TCR was recovered from an adult with an advanced solid tumor such as melanoma, head and neck, liver or kidney cancer. Here the sequenced sample was CD4+ or CD8+ T cells sorted from blood, taken in a trial of the OX40 agonist ivuxolimab. In DNA, the CDR3 is TGTGCCAGCAGGGCCGTAGTTTACAATGAGCAGTTCTTC. Its protein is CASRAVVYNEQFF.